One sample yielded the 13 T cell receptor beta chains listed below, sequenced in a study of cytomegalovirus exposure and HLA in healthy donors. The PCR used 60 Vbeta and 13 Jbeta primers. The assay was immunoSEQ multiplex PCR, and TCRdb's table has in-frame clones only and misses some. This repertoire shows approximately 200,000 clones, roughly 77% found once; its top ten account for about 4.6%. The sample comprised PBMCs. These receptor sequences come from a man aged 25 to 40 in good health and CMV-seropositive.

The gene calls are TRBV6-1 and TRBJ2-5; 10 nucleotides match TRBD1. V lost 6 bases, J lost 4 bases, and 2 bases stayed unmatched. This CDR3 spans 13 amino acids. Per the germline V gene, CDR1 is MNHNS and CDR2 is SASEGT. Here the CDR3 reads CASSRDRGETQYF. Written as DNA, the CDR3 is TGTGCCAGCAGCCGGGACAGGGGAGAGACCCAGTACTTC.

The chain combines TRBV6-6 with TRBJ1-2, with 7 nucleotides matching TRBD1. The J segment lost 2 bases and the V segment lost 2 bases, leaving 2 bases of the junction unmatched. The CDR3 runs 14 residues. CDR1 and CDR2 (germline): MNHNY, SVGAGI (reference sequence). The CDR3 DNA reads TGTGCCAGCAGTTACCCAGGGGGGAACTATGGCTACACCTTC. This codes for CASSYPGGNYGYTF.

This chain links TRBV15 with TRBJ2-5; D gene ambiguous. The V end lost 1 base, the J end lost 3 bases, and 6 bases lay between the germline ends. The CDR3 sequence is 13 residues long. Germline V gene lookup returns CDR1 LNHNV and CDR2 YYDKDF (reference sequence). The CDR3 is CATSRGIEETQYF. The CDR3 nucleotides are TGTGCCACCAGCAGAGGTATCGAAGAGACCCAGTACTTC.

The chain joins TRBV7-2 to TRBJ2-7; unclear D gene. The germline CDR1 and CDR2 sequences are SGHTA and FQGNSA. The CDR3 sequence is 17 residues long. Trimming cost V 2 bases and J 6 bases, with 23 bases left between them. CDR3 in amino acids: CASSLYRNRVGRSEQYF. The DNA for the CDR3 is TGTGCCAGCAGCTTATATCGGAACCGGGTCGGAAGGTCCGAGCAGTACTTC.

The rearrangement uses TRBV29-1 and TRBJ2-2; tentatively, D is TRBD2 (6 bases). The CDR3 runs to 13 residues. The germline V and J ends were trimmed by 6 bases and 0 bases, with 8 bases remaining between them. The germline V gene has CDR1 SQVTM and CDR2 ANQGSEA. The DNA for the CDR3 is TGCAGCGTCAGACTAGCGAACACCGGGGAGCTGTTTTTT. Protein sequence: CSVRLANTGELFF.

The CDR3 reads CASSTGQTSNQPQHF. CDR3 sequence (DNA): TGTGCCAGTAGTACCGGACAGACGTCCAATCAGCCCCAGCATTTT. The V gene is TRBV19, the J gene TRBJ1-5, with D perhaps TRBD1 (6 bases). The CDR3 sequence is 15 residues long. The ends were cut back, 4 bases at V and 3 bases at J, with 13 bases in the middle. The germline V gene encodes CDR1 LNHDA and CDR2 SQIVND (reference sequence). Using reference TRBV19 and TRBJ1-5 for the parts outside the CDR3, the full variable domain is DGGITQSPKYLFRKEGQNVTLSCEQNLNHDAMYWYRQDPGQGLRLIYYSQIVNDFQKGDIAEGYSVSREKKESFPLTVTSAQKNPTAFYLCASSTGQTSNQPQHFGDGTRLSIL.

Here the CDR3 reads CASSPPEKSPLHF. In DNA, the CDR3 is TGTGCCAGCTCACCACCAGAGAAATCACCCCTCCACTTT. The chain couples TRBV18 to TRBJ1-6; D remains unclear. V lost 0 bases, J lost 10 bases, and 7 bases lay in between. This CDR3 has 13 amino acids. Germline values: CDR1 KGHSH, CDR2 LQKENI.

This clone has just a few counts. The genes are TRBV4-3 and TRBJ2-1; possible D gene TRBD2, 6 bases. From germline, CDR1 is LGHNA and CDR2 YSLEER. V lost 0 bases and J 7 bases, leaving 13 bases between the germline ends. This CDR3 is 15 amino acids long. The CDR3 is CASSQEGGGWNEQFF. CDR3 DNA sequence: TGCGCCAGCAGCCAAGAAGGTGGAGGGTGGAATGAGCAGTTCTTC.

This clone was counted only a few times. The V call is TRBV6-6, the J call TRBJ1-5; D gene uncertain. The germline V gene encodes CDR1 MNHNY and CDR2 SVGAGI (reference sequence). The ends were cut back, 6 bases at V and 2 bases at J, with 8 bases in the middle. CDR3 length: 13 amino acids. This chain's CDR3 is CASSPPGNQPQHF. Written as DNA, the CDR3 is TGTGCCAGCAGCCCCCCCGGCAATCAGCCCCAGCATTTT.

The chain employs TRBV9 and TRBJ1-2; maybe TRBD1 (5 bases). Trimming left V 4 bases short and J 2 bases short, with 15 bases between. The CDR3 spans 15 residues. From germline, CDR1 is SGDLS and CDR2 YYNGEE. The CDR3 region is CASSPRGGGNYGYTF. CDR3 in DNA: TGTGCCAGCAGCCCCCGGGGCGGGGGGAACTATGGCTACACCTTC.

This clone was seen a few times. V gene TRBV19 combines with J gene TRBJ2-1; 10 nucleotides line up with TRBD2. Germline V lookup: CDR1 LNHDA, CDR2 SQIVND (reference sequence). J gave up 2 bases and V 2 bases, and 0 bases lay outside the gene matches. The CDR3 sequence is 15 residues long. CDR3 in amino acids: CASSITSGAYNEQFF. The CDR3, as DNA: TGTGCCAGTAGTATAACTAGCGGGGCCTACAATGAGCAGTTCTTC. The variable domain in full, completed from reference TRBV19 and TRBJ2-1, reads DGGITQSPKYLFRKEGQNVTLSCEQNLNHDAMYWYRQDPGQGLRLIYYSQIVNDFQKGDIAEGYSVSREKKESFPLTVTSAQKNPTAFYLCASSITSGAYNEQFFGPGTRLTVL.

This clone came up a few times. The chain uses TRBV19 and TRBJ2-1, with D perhaps TRBD1 (6 bases). Per the germline V gene, CDR1 is LNHDA and CDR2 is SQIVND (reference sequence). The CDR3 is 14 residues long. V lost 11 bases and J lost 4, with 18 bases in between. The chain's CDR3 is CASAPGTLYNEQFF. As DNA, the CDR3 is TGTGCCTCTGCTCCCGGGACATTGTACAATGAGCAGTTCTTC. The full variable domain, its missing parts supplied by reference TRBV19 and TRBJ2-1, is DGGITQSPKYLFRKEGQNVTLSCEQNLNHDAMYWYRQDPGQGLRLIYYSQIVNDFQKGDIAEGYSVSREKKESFPLTVTSAQKNPTAFYLCASAPGTLYNEQFFGPGTRLTVL.

This clone was observed a few times. The J gene is TRBJ1-4, the V gene TRBV15, with unresolved D. Germline CDR1 reads LNHNV; CDR2 reads YYDKDF (reference sequence). The CDR3 has 16 amino acids. V lost 1 base, J lost 3 bases, and 12 bases lay in between. CDR3 DNA sequence: TGTGCCACCAGCAGAGGTATTCAGGATTCTAATGAAAAACTGTTTTTT. Protein sequence: CATSRGIQDSNEKLFF. Filled out from reference TRBV15 and TRBJ1-4, the complete variable domain reads DAMVIQNPRYQVTQFGKPVTLSCSQTLNHNVMYWYQQKSSQAPKLLFHYYDKDFNNEADTPDNFQSRRPNTSFCFLDIRSPGLGDTAMYLCATSRGIQDSNEKLFFGSGTQLSVL.